This section outlines one T cell receptor (beta chain) sequence together with its context. What it recognizes is unknown. Sequencing used immunoSEQ multiplex PCR; TCRdb keeps in-frame clones, though not all of them. The table lists just under 65,000 clones, 90% to 95% of them singletons. The data originate from a study of graft-versus-host responses after intestinal transplantation. Looked up from germline, CDR1 is MRHNA and CDR2 is SNTAGT. Trimming removed 0 bases from V and 0 bases from J; junction bases left unmatched: 4. The CDR3 length is 18 residues. The sequencing here drew on unstimulated CD8+ T cells sorted from spleen or lymph node cells, taken before transplant. The receptor was derived from a human donor who was the organ donor for an intestinal transplant. This chain links TRBV6-4 with TRBJ2-6; 8 nucleotides match TRBD2. CDR3 residues: CASSDSREGGSGANVLTF. CDR3 DNA sequence: TGTGCCAGCAGTGACTCACGGGAGGGGGGCTCTGGGGCCAACGTCCTGACTTTC.